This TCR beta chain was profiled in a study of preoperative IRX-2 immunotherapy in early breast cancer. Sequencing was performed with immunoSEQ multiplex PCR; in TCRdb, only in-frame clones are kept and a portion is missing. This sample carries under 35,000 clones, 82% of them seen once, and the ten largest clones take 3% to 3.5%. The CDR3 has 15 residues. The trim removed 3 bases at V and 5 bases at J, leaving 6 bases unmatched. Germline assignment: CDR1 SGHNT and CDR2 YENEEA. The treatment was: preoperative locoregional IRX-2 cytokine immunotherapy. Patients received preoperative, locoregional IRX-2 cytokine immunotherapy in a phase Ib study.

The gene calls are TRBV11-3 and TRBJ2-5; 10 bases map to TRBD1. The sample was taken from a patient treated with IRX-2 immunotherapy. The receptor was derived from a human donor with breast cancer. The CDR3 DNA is TGTGCCAGCAGCTTGGGGGACAGGGGACGGGAGACCCAGTACTTC. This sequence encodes CASSLGDRGRETQYF.